The present T cell receptor beta chain was sequenced within a study of prognosis after radiotherapy for stage I lung cancer. Study at large: Following radiotherapy, several patients went on to present distant metastases at a median of roughly 7 months, and approximately 16 exhibited no significant progression.

The CDR3 runs 15 residues. V was cut by 6 bases and J by 3 bases, with 17 bases left in between. CDR1 and CDR2 (germline): GTSNPN, SVGIG (reference sequence). On CT and PET/CT, all patients were node-negative, and none had prior chemotherapy, radiotherapy or other malignancies. Two-round multiplex PCR amplified TCR beta CDR3 from genomic DNA. TRBV and TRBJ genes each had their own specific primers in first-round PCR. Via MiXCR, TCRdb re-called the multiplex PCR reads, giving one row per CDR3 protein. The repertoire consists of 30,000 to 35,000 distinct CDR3 sequences, with 32% occurring once and the leading ten covering 30% to 40%.

The TCR was taken from a donor aged 50 or older with non-small cell lung cancer. Sequencing used PBMCs, obtained before or after stereotactic body radiation therapy (not recorded which). This rearrangement joins TRBV30 to TRBJ2-2, with D possibly matching TRBD2 (6 bases). CDR3 in DNA: TGTGCCTGTACGGGTTTAGGGGAGGACACCGGGGAGCTGTTTTTT. Protein sequence: CACTGLGEDTGELFF.